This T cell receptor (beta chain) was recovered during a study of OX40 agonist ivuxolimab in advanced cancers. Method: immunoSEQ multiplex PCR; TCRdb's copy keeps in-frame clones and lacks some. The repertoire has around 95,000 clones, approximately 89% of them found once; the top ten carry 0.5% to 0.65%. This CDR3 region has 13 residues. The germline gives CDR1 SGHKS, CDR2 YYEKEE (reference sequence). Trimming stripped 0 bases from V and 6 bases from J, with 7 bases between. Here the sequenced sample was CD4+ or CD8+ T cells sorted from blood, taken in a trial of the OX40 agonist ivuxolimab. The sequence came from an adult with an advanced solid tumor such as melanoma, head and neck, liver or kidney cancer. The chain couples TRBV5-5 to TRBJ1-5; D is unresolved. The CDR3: CASSLVVGQPQHF. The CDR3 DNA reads TGTGCCAGCAGCTTGGTGGTGGGTCAGCCCCAGCATTTT.